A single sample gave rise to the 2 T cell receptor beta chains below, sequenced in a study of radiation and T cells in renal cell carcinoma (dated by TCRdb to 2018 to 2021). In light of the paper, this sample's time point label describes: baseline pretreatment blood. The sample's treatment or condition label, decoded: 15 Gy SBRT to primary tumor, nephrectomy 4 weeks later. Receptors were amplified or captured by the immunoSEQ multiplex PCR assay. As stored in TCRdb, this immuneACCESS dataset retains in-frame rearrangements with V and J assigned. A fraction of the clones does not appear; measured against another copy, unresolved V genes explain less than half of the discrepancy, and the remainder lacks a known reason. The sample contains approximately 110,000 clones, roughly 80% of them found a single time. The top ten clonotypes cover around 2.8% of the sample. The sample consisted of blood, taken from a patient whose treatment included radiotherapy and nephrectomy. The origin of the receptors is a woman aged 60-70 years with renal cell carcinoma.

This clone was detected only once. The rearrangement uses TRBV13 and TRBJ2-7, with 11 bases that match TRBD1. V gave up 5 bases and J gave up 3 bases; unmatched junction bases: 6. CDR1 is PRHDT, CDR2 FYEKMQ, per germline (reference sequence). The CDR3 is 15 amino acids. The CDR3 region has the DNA TGTGCCAGCAGCGCGAGGGACAGGGGGGGCTACGAGCAGTACTTC. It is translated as CASSARDRGGYEQYF. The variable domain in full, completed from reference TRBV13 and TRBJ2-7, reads AAGVIQSPRHLIKEKRETATLKCYPIPRHDTVYWYQQGPGQDPQFLISFYEKMQSDKGSIPDRFSAQQFSDYHSELNMSSLELGDSALYFCASSARDRGGYEQYFGPGTRLTVT.

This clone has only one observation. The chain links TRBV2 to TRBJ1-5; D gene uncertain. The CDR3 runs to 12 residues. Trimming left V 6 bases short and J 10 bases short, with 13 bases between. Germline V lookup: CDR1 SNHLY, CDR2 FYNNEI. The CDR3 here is CASSAPEGPQHF. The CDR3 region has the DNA TGTGCCAGCAGCGCCCCCGAGGGACCCCAGCATTTT.